This entry features one TCR beta chain sequence. What this receptor recognizes is not known. The record originates from a study of cytomegalovirus exposure and HLA in healthy donors listed by TCRdb under 2017. For context, the study as a whole: According to an earlier analysis of a few hundred of the donors, 150 million to 200 million T cells yielded 90 million to 140 million unique TCR beta sequences and 276 Gb of sequence data. Of the 350 to 400 genotyped donors, approximately 80% fell in the genetic ancestry cluster associated with self-reported Caucasian donors. Alongside the repertoire data, information on donor age, sex, ethnicity and CMV serostatus was compiled. Class I and class II HLA loci were covered by the typing at four-digit resolution. The study combined high-throughput TCR immunosequencing, statistical association of individual TCRs with disease status, and machine learning to predict cytomegalovirus infection status. In addition to the first cohort of several hundred subjects, a separate validation cohort of approximately 110 different subjects was used. The aim of the study was to test whether cataloging public T cell receptors could identify signatures of past pathogen exposure. Across some 400 genotyped donors of the cohort, an average of about 240,000 unique TCR beta nucleotide sequences per donor were sequenced, and roughly a sixth of those sequences were non-productive. Approximately 300 gigabases of sequencing data and 91 million or so unique TCR sequences made up an early release that covered nearly 650 HLA-typed donors. Because of strong linkage in the cohort, four or five DR-DQ haplotypes were treated as single units for association and clustering. A later analysis re-examined previously published TCR beta repertoires from more than 650 donors and added high-resolution HLA genotyping to investigate patterns of TCR occurrence. A later genetic analysis took genome-wide SNP genotypes for about 55% of the roughly 700 donors and used that subset as a discovery cohort. Every repertoire in the discovery cohort had been generated on one and the same sequencing platform. Rather than drawing on any new phenotypic data, the later analysis identified candidate immune exposures from TCR beta sequences and the way those sequences occurred across donors. The number of donors typed differed by locus, with roughly 629-640 for A, B, C, DRB1 and DQB1, 522 for DQA1, 606 for DPA1, and 450 to 480 for DPB1. The study profiled the T cell repertoires of hundreds of subjects by immunosequencing and related them to cytomegalovirus serostatus. To decide whether each TCR beta V gene segment behaved as functional or pseudogenic, an earlier analysis of some 540 of the donors relied on high-throughput TCR beta sequencing. Broader findings and caveats from the paper: In an earlier analysis of around 600 of the donors, most TCR beta V segments appeared in productive rearrangements about 87% or about 30% of the time, broadly matching IMGT annotations. The authors suggested that the approach could potentially be generalized to other disease states and immunological phenotypes. Specific HLA alleles were associated with 15,000 to 20,000 TCR beta sequences at a false discovery rate of 0.05 in a later analysis. According to a later analysis, TCR association rates differed among HLA loci, with DRB1 alleles showing the most associated TCRs and HLA-C alleles showing the fewest. Linkage disequilibrium might explain the correlated functional status among segregating V segments, but an unknown experimental factor could not be excluded. When HLA alleles, especially DR and DQ, strongly co-occurred, TCR associations were difficult to assign to individual alleles. This cohort had only TCR beta chains sequenced, and the lack of alpha or paired-chain data limited which features could be detected. A further reported finding was that TCR beta sequences accurately predicted the HLA-A and HLA-B alleles for most subjects in the first cohort. In vitro tests confirmed that a few of the cytomegalovirus-associated TCR beta chains recognize cytomegalovirus antigens. Because HLA typing was missing for some donors at each locus, association tests included only the typed subset. CMV serostatus was the only immune exposure information available for the cohort. A later analysis found that HLA-associated TCR beta chains were more clonally expanded and had lower generation probabilities than equally common non-associated chains. Several of the top co-occurrence clusters appeared to be linked to parvovirus B19, influenza, CMV and Epstein-Barr virus, according to a later analysis. The 87-base-pair reads could not distinguish some IMGT-functional V segments, including TRBV6-2 and TRBV6-3, so those segments were excluded. In both the original and validation cohorts, the classifier was reported to diagnose cytomegalovirus status with high specificity and sensitivity. A cluster of highly shared sequence variants was judged likely to represent a technical artifact of the sequencing pipeline. While some public TCRs were present in many individuals, most TCR sequences turned up only very rarely across donors. Most CMV-associated TCR beta chains appeared to be HLA-restricted in a later analysis, and the HLA associations seemed to be driven largely by CMV exposure. According to a later genetic analysis, donors in an Asian-associated ancestry cluster had fewer N-insertions in productive TCRs than the approximately 690-donor mean. A total of 150 to 200 TCR beta chains were listed by the study as associated with cytomegalovirus. Sequencing depth was assumed to be roughly uniform across donors in the presence/absence analyses, though that assumption may not hold. A later genetic analysis associated a missense DCLRE1C variant with V-gene and J-gene trimming of TCR beta chains, and an independent cohort replicated the association. The earlier analysis of approximately 540 of the donors excluded about 16 rarely observed V segments, including chromosome 9 orphons, because counts were too low.

V loses 5 bases at its end and J loses 4 bases; junction bases beyond the gene matches: 7. CDR1 is given as SQVTM and CDR2 as ANQGSEA, both from the germline V gene. The CDR3 numbers 13 residues from cysteine through phenylalanine. The sequence is cut down to CDR3 DNA, 39 bases in frame from base 1. Libraries were constructed by the immunoSEQ multiplex PCR assay. A mixture of 60 forward primers for TCR Vbeta segments and 13 reverse primers for TCR Jbeta segments was used in the multiplex PCR. The CDR3 region of rearranged TCR beta genes was amplified from genomic DNA by a multiplex PCR assay. Amplified TCR beta libraries were sequenced as 87-base-pair reads on the Illumina HiSeq System. The authors' pipeline ran thus. A later analysis counted approximately 76 million unique TCR beta chains across the 666 repertoires, and about 10 million of these chains were shared by at least two donors. Raw reads were error-corrected and collapsed into unique sequences with a nearest-neighbor algorithm that merged closely related sequences to remove PCR and sequencing errors. V, D and J gene segments were assigned by aligning CDR3 sequences to IMGT reference sequences. For a sequence to be retained, at least a six-nucleotide match to both a V gene segment and a J gene segment was required. Rearrangements were called productive when the CDR3 lacked stop codons and stayed in frame with V and J; all others were non-productive. Following IMGT convention, CDR3 was defined as the stretch from the second conserved V-encoded cysteine up to the conserved J-encoded phenylalanine. Sequences without an unambiguous match to a single V gene segment were excluded from the earlier analysis of 500 to 700 of the donors. In an earlier analysis of 500 to 750 of the donors, V segments were called functional above 56.7% productive rearrangements and were called segregating when the between-donor standard deviation exceeded 5%. A statistical classification framework was built for diagnosing cytomegalovirus status from the catalog of TCR beta chain sequences. V and J gene assignment, in a later analysis, came from comparing TCR nucleotide sequences with IMGT/GENE-DB human TR gene sequences. In a later analysis, CDR3 sequences and most-parsimonious VDJ recombination scenarios were assigned using the TCRdist pipeline. In a later analysis, each TCR beta chain was defined by its CDR3 amino acid sequence together with its V-gene family, and reads lacking a unique V-gene family were excluded. As a way to deal with suspected cross-contamination and a sequencing artifact, a later analysis dropped more than 500 nucleotide sequences that were highly shared and had low generation probability. For each public chain, a later analysis derived a clonal expansion index from normalized ranks of inferred template counts within each repertoire. In a later analysis, generation probabilities were computed using a VDJ recombination model fitted to out-of-frame rearrangements, and the results were checked against IGoR. In a later analysis, TCR-TCR, TCR-HLA and TCR-CMV co-occurrence was scored with hypergeometric tests, and a repertoire-size bias correction was applied to TCR pairs. To estimate false discovery rates, a later analysis permuted the HLA or CMV assignments 20 times. In a later analysis, co-occurring TCRs were grouped using DBSCAN, with TCRdist sequence similarity added in when clustering inside HLA-allele-positive subsets. For co-occurrence clustering, repertoires with fewer than 30,000 or more than 120,000 public chains were excluded, along with a handful of repertoires with anomalous nucleotide sharing. The table comes from immuneACCESS by way of TCRdb, which keeps in-frame sequences with V and J called. Part of the clones is missing from these tables; in studies checked, under half for an unresolved V gene and the rest for unknown reasons. V, J and clone size are taken as reported in that table, and D and trimming were inferred from the DNA itself. The table of this sample itemizes around 75,000 clones. Approximately 1.5% of the sample comes from the top ten.

The cohort comprised around 700 healthy bone marrow donors. All cohort members were sampled while nominally healthy, although unrecorded immune exposures were likely present. The donor tested CMV seronegative, placing the donor among the 350 or so seronegative members of the cohort. Each donor provided a peripheral blood sample, and peripheral blood mononuclear cells were used for TCR beta sequencing. The Qiagen DNeasy Blood Extraction Kit was used to extract genomic DNA from the blood cell samples. The sequenced sample consisted of PBMCs. The chain uses TRBV29-1 and TRBJ2-5, with TRBD2 identical over 7 junction bases. The sequence derives from an older woman in good health and CMV-seronegative. This receptor has the CDR3 CSVNPSGLETQYF. The sequenced DNA is TGCAGCGTTAATCCTAGCGGATTAGAGACCCAGTACTTC.